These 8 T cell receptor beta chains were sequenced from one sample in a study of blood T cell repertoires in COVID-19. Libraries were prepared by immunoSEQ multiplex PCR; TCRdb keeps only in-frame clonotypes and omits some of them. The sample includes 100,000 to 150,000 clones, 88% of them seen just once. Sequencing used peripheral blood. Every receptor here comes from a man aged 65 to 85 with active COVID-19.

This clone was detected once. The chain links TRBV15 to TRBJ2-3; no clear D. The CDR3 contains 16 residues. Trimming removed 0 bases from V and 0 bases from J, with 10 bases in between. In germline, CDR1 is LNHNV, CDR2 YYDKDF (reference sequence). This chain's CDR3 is CATSRDMAASTDTQYF. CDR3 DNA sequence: TGTGCCACCAGCAGAGATATGGCGGCAAGCACAGATACGCAGTATTTT.

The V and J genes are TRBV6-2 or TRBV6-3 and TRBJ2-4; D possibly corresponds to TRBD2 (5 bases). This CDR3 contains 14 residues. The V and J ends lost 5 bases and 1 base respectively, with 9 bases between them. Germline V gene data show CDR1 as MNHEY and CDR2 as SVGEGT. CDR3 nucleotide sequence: TGTGCCAGCAGTGCCTCGGGGGCCAAAAACATTCAGTACTTC. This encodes CASSASGAKNIQYF.

The chain's CDR3 is CASSLEATGGYGYTF. CDR3 sequence (DNA): TGTGCCAGCAGCTTAGAGGCGACAGGCGGGTATGGCTACACCTTC. V and J are TRBV13 and TRBJ1-2, with D tentatively TRBD1 (6 bases). V was pared by 1 base and J by 5 bases, with 14 bases between. The CDR3 loop spans 15 amino acids. Germline-derived CDR1 and CDR2 are PRHDT and FYEKMQ (reference sequence).

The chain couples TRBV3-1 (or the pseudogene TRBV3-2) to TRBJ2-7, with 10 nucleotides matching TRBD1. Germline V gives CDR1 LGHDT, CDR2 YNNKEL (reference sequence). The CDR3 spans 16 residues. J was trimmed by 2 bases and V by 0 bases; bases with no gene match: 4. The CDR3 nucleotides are TGTGCCAGCAGCCAAGATAAGGGGACAGGGGCCTACGAGCAGTACTTC. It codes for CASSQDKGTGAYEQYF.

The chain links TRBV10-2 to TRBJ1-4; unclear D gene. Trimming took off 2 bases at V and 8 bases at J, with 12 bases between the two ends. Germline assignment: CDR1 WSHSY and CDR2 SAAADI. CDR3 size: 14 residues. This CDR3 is CASSENDAEEKLFF. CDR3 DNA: TGCGCCAGCAGTGAGAATGACGCGGAGGAAAAACTGTTTTTT.

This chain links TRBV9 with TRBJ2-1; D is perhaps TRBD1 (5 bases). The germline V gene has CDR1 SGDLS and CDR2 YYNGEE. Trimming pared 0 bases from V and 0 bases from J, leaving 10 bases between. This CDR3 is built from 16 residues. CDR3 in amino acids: CASSVVSQGSYNEQFF. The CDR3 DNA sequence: TGTGCCAGCAGCGTAGTTTCCCAGGGCTCCTACAATGAGCAGTTCTTC.

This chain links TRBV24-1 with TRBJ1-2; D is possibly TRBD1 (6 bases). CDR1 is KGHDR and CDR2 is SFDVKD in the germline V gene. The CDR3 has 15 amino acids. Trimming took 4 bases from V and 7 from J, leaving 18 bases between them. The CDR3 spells CATSEAGVIRGGYTF. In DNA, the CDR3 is TGTGCCACCAGTGAAGCAGGGGTGATTAGAGGTGGCTACACCTTC.

The CDR3 coding sequence is TGTGCCAGCAGCTTGGACAGGGGGAACACCGGGGAGCTGTTTTTT. Protein sequence: CASSLDRGNTGELFF. The gene calls are TRBV5-4 and TRBJ2-2, with TRBD1 identical over 7 bases. The CDR3 contains 15 residues. With V trimmed by 0 bases and J by 1 base, 0 bases remained unmatched. The germline gives CDR1 SGHNT, CDR2 YYREEE (reference sequence).